This TCR beta chain was profiled in a study of Ad26.COV2.S vaccination and SARS-CoV-2 variants. Study-wide results and limits: A substantial breadth of spike-specific CD8+ and CD4+ T cell responses after vaccination has been reported.

The germline gives CDR1 LNHDA, CDR2 SQIVND (reference sequence). J was trimmed by 5 bases and V by 3 bases; bases with no gene match: 5. This CDR3 spans 14 amino acids. Treatment defined: about 20 received Ad26.COV2.S at low or high dose, single or two shots; 5 received placebo; per-sample allocation not given. Samples came from day 63 after the first vaccine or placebo injection. The donor's status was that of an adult aged 18-55 years in Boston. Details on this clone: Its specificity is not known.

Produced via immunoSEQ multiplex PCR; TCRdb's table is partial and in-frame only. The table lists approximately 450,000 clones, about 93% of them singletons. This receptor was obtained from a person between 18 and 65 years old who received the Ad26.COV2.S COVID-19 vaccine or a placebo. Here the sequenced sample was peripheral blood, taken in a trial of Ad26.COV2.S vaccine versus placebo. This sequence joins TRBV19 and TRBJ2-5; 8 bases fit TRBD2. CDR3 sequence: CASSMGAGEETQYF. Written as DNA, the CDR3 is TGTGCCAGTAGTATGGGAGCGGGAGAGGAGACCCAGTACTTC.